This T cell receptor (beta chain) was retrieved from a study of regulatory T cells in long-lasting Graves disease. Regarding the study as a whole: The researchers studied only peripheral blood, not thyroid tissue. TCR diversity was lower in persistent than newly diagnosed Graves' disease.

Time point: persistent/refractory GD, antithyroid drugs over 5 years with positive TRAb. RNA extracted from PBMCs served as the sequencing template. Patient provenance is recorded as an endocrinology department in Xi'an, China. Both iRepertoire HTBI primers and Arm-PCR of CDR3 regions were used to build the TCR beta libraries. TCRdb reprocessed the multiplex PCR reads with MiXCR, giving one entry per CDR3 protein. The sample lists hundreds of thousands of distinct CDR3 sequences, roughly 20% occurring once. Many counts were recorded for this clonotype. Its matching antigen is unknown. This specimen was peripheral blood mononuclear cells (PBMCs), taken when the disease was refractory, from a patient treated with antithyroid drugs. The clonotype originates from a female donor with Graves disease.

The CDR3 DNA sequence: TGTGCCAGCAACAACGACAGGGGGCGCGTTAGCTATGGCTACACCTTC. Translated, it gives CASNNDRGRVSYGYTF. V gene TRBV6-1 combines with J gene TRBJ1-2; 10 nucleotides match TRBD1. CDR3 length equals 16 residues. Germline V CDR1 and CDR2: MNHNS, SASEGT. The J segment lost 4 bases and the V segment lost 7 bases, leaving 12 bases of the junction unmatched.